Listed here is a single T cell receptor (beta chain). Antigen specificity is unknown. The CDR3 consists of 15 residues. CDR1 and CDR2 from the germline V gene are SGHAT and FQNNGV. This sample is part of a study of monozygotic twins with inflammatory bowel disease. Regarding the study as a whole: Against healthy co-twins, IBD patients had lower TCRbeta diversity (measured by inverse Simpson).

Via template switching, UMIs carrying a 6-nucleotide sample barcode were introduced. TCRdb processed the 5' RACE reads again and assigns one entry to each CDR3 protein, with no DNA. This sample contains about 160,000 distinct CDR3 sequences. Whole-blood total RNA was extracted without T cell sorting. V is TRBV11-2 and J is TRBJ2-1; the D call from TCRdb, TRBD1, cannot be confirmed without DNA. The source material was blood. The sequence came from a human donor with ulcerative colitis or Crohn's disease, or a healthy co-twin of an affected twin (not recorded which). CDR3 loop: CASSLDPAGRGEQFF.